One sample yielded the 3 T cell receptor beta chains listed below, sequenced in a study of T cell responses to AZD1222 COVID-19 vaccine. TCRdb's table, derived via immunoSEQ multiplex PCR, lists solely in-frame clones and lacks some. The sample lists fewer than 250,000 clones; under 95% were seen once. The source was peripheral blood, collected on day 0 of MenACWY control vaccination. The origin of the receptors is an adult in good health.

This chain joins TRBV30 and TRBJ2-3; 9 nucleotides agree with TRBD1. With V trimmed by 4 bases and J by 5 bases, 10 bases remained unmatched. CDR1 GTSNPN and CDR2 SVGIG come from the germline V gene (reference sequence). CDR3 length: 15 amino acids. Here the CDR3 reads CAWKLPGQGKDTQYF. The CDR3 nucleotides read TGTGCCTGGAAACTTCCGGGACAGGGTAAAGATACGCAGTATTTT.

The chain links TRBV28 to TRBJ1-2, with a possible D match to TRBD1 (5 bases). CDR1 MDHEN and CDR2 SYDVKM come from the germline V gene. There are 14 residues in the CDR3. V was cut by 5 bases and J by 6 bases, with 16 bases left in between. The CDR3 DNA is TGTGCCAGCAGTCTCCTAGGGGTTTTGGATGGCTACACCTTC. Amino acids: CASSLLGVLDGYTF.

This sequence joins TRBV19 and TRBJ1-5; no definite D call. The V end lost 1 base, the J end lost 9 bases, and 13 bases lay between the germline ends. This CDR3 is built from 14 residues. Looked up from germline, CDR1 is LNHDA and CDR2 is SQIVND (reference sequence). CDR3 DNA: TGTGCCAGTAGTATAGCCAAGATCGCGGGGCCCCAGCATTTT. It codes for CASSIAKIAGPQHF.